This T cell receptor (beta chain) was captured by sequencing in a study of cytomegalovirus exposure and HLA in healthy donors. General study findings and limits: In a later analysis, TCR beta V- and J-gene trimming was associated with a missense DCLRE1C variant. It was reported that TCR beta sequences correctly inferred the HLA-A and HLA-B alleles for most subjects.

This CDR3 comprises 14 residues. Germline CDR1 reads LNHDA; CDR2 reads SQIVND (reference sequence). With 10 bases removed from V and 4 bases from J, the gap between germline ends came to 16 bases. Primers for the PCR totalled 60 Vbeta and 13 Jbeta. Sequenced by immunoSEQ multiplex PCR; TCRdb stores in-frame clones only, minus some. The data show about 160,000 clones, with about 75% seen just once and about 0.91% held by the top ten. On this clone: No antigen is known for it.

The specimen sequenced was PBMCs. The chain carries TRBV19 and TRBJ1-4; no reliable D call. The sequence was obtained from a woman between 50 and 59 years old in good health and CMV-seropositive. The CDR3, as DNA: TGTGCCACTCAGAGGGCCTGGGGTAATGAAAAACTGTTTTTT. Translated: CATQRAWGNEKLFF.